This is a list of T cell receptor beta chains from one sample in a study of CD8 T cells in ankylosing spondylitis. Using its own MiXCR run on the 5' RACE reads, TCRdb lists one record per CDR3 protein. The table records more than 500,000 distinct CDR3 sequences, 5.3% of them present only once. The sequencing sample was made of blood, either unsorted or a sorted T cell fraction (not recorded which). These receptors all come from a male donor with ankylosing spondylitis. Both conserved end residues are part of each CDR3. The D gene is left open where the match is weak. Not all rows give a size; the values are once, few, many and, for expanded clones, a class.

clone_size j_call d_call v_call cdr3_nt cdr3_aa
many TRBJ2-5 TRBD2 TRBV29-1 TGCAGCGTTGGAGGCGGGAGGGCCACAGAGACCCAGTACTTC CSVGGGRATETQYF
NA TRBJ2-1 TRBD2 TRBV6-1 TGTGCCAGCAGTCCTAGCGGGGTATTAGCGGGAAATGAGCAGTTCTTC CASSPSGVLAGNEQFF
many TRBJ2-2 NA TRBV7-9 TGTGCCAGCAGCGACGGACTGGGTAGCCCGAACACCGGGGAGCTGTTTTTT CASSDGLGSPNTGELFF
NA TRBJ1-1 TRBD1 TRBV4-3 TGCGCCAGCAGCCAAGATCCTTTCACAGGGGGGGTACCGCGGACCGAAGCTTTCTTT CASSQDPFTGGVPRTEAFF
many TRBJ2-2 NA TRBV10-3 TGTGCCAATTCGCCGGCAGTTAACACCGGGGAGCTGTTTTTT CANSPAVNTGELFF
many TRBJ2-3 TRBD2 TRBV20-1 TGCAGTGCTAGAGAGGCGGGAGACATAGATACGCAGTATTTT CSAREAGDIDTQYF
many TRBJ2-2 TRBD1 TRBV6-5 TGTGCCAGCAGTTACAGCTGGACAGGGGACGGGAGTCCCTTGGGGGAGCTGTTTTTT CASSYSWTGDGSPLGELFF
few TRBJ2-3 TRBD2 TRBV29-1 TGCAGCGGTGGACTAGTGACAGATACGCAGTATTTT CSGGLVTDTQYF
NA TRBJ2-7 NA TRBV5-5 TGTGCCAGCAGAATGGGGGGACAACTCTCGAACGAGCAGTACTTC CASRMGGQLSNEQYF
many TRBJ1-5 NA TRBV10-3 TGTGCCATCAGTGAGTCGGGGGGATTGAGCAATCAGCCCCAGCATTTT CAISESGGLSNQPQHF
many TRBJ2-3 NA TRBV6-1 TGTGCCAGCAGATCAAGGGCCGGACCAGATACGCAGTATTTT CASRSRAGPDTQYF
many TRBJ1-2 NA TRBV20-1 TGCAGTGCTTTCCGACCTTATGGCTACACCTTC CSAFRPYGYTF
many TRBJ1-2 NA TRBV7-9 TGTGCCAGCAAGAGCAACAGCCTTAACTATGGCTACACCTTC CASKSNSLNYGYTF
many TRBJ2-3 TRBD2 TRBV20-1 TGCAGTGCTAGAGCCGCACTAGCGGGGCCCACAGATACGCAGTATTTT CSARAALAGPTDTQYF
many TRBJ1-1 NA TRBV28 TGTGCCACTGTGACCGCGATGGGTGAAGCTTTCTTT CATVTAMGEAFF
few TRBJ2-3 TRBD2 TRBV11-2 TGTGCCAGCAGCTTATTCCCGCTAGCGGGAGTGACAGATACGCAGTATTTT CASSLFPLAGVTDTQYF
many TRBJ2-2 TRBD1 TRBV10-3 TGTGCCATCAGAGATGACAGGGGGAGAACCGGGGAGCTGTTTTTT CAIRDDRGRTGELFF
many TRBJ2-5 TRBD1 TRBV20-1 TGCAGTGCTTTCGCAGGGGGCGTCGAGGCCCAGTACTTC CSAFAGGVEAQYF
many TRBJ1-1 TRBD1 TRBV5-6 TGTGCCAGCAGCATACTTTGGACAGGACACACTGAAGCTTTCTTT CASSILWTGHTEAFF
few TRBJ1-4 NA TRBV7-2 TGTGCCAGCAGCTTAGACAGGCAAGGAAAACTGTTTTTT CASSLDRQGKLFF
many TRBJ1-4 NA TRBV7-9 TGTGCCAGCAGCTTATATCTCGCCTCCAATGAAAAACTGTTTTTT CASSLYLASNEKLFF
few TRBJ2-7 TRBD1 TRBV10-3 TGTGCCATCAGTGATGACAGGGAACCCTCCTACGAGCAGTACTTC CAISDDREPSYEQYF
few TRBJ2-7 NA TRBV18 TGTGCCAGCTCACCACCGGGGGCAGCTAACTACGAGCAGTACTTC CASSPPGAANYEQYF
NA TRBJ2-7 NA TRBV2 TGTGCCAGCAGTTTTCGTGGCGCCTCCTACGAGCAGTACTTC CASSFRGASYEQYF
many TRBJ1-6 NA TRBV12-3/TRBV12-4 TGTGCCAGCAGTCTTGATTTATCCAATTCACCCCTCCACTTT CASSLDLSNSPLHF
many TRBJ2-1 TRBD2 TRBV29-1 TGCAGCGTCGCTCTAGCGGGGGTCTACAATGAGCAGTTCTTC CSVALAGVYNEQFF
many TRBJ2-7 NA TRBV5-1 TGCGCCAGCAGCTTGGACCCCGACGGCGAGCAGTACTTC CASSLDPDGEQYF
many TRBJ1-4 NA TRBV20-1 TGCAGTGCTAGAGGACCAGGGATGGGTGAAAAACTGTTTTTT CSARGPGMGEKLFF
NA TRBJ2-1 TRBD2 TRBV6-1 TGTGCCAGCAGTCGGGGACTAGCGGGAGTTTGGGCCTACAATGAGCAGTTCTTC CASSRGLAGVWAYNEQFF
many TRBJ1-2 TRBD1 TRBV9 TGTGCCAGCAGCGCATTCACTTATGGACAGGGGGAGGGTGGCTACACCTTC CASSAFTYGQGEGGYTF
NA TRBJ2-6 TRBD1 TRBV30 TGTGCCAGAGACCGGGACAGGGTATCATCTGGGGCCAACGTCCTGACTTTC CARDRDRVSSGANVLTF
few TRBJ2-3 NA TRBV28 TGTGCCAGCAGGGCAGCCTACCGGTCCACAGATACGCAGTATTTT CASRAAYRSTDTQYF
NA TRBJ1-1 TRBD1 TRBV10-3 TGTGCCATCAGTGATCCGGGGACAGTTGAAGCTTTCTTT CAISDPGTVEAFF
NA TRBJ2-3 TRBD1 TRBV20-1 TGCAGTGCTAGCGATGTTCGGACAGGGGGCACAGATACGCAGTATTTT CSASDVRTGGTDTQYF
many TRBJ2-7 NA TRBV5-1 TGCGCCAGCAGCTTCACAGACTCCTCCTACGAGCAGTACTTC CASSFTDSSYEQYF
many TRBJ1-2 TRBD1 TRBV20-1 TGCAGTGCTAGAGATGGGGACAGGGTCGGTGGCTACACCTTC CSARDGDRVGGYTF
many TRBJ2-2 TRBD1 TRBV20-1 TGCAGTGCTGACAGGGCCCTATTTGCGAACACCGGGGAGCTGTTTTTT CSADRALFANTGELFF
many TRBJ1-1 TRBD1 TRBV4-3 TGCGCCAGCAGCCAAGGGACAGGGGTTTTCGCTGAAGCTTTCTTT CASSQGTGVFAEAFF
many TRBJ1-4 NA TRBV28 TGTGCCAGCAGTTTATTCGGCGGAACAGAAAAACTGTTTTTT CASSLFGGTEKLFF
few TRBJ2-1 TRBD2 TRBV12-5 TGTGCTAGTGGCCTGCTTAGCGGGAGTTTTTTTTCCTACAATGAGCAGTTCTTC CASGLLSGSFFSYNEQFF
many TRBJ1-2 NA TRBV12-3/TRBV12-4 TGTGCCAGCAGTTCCCAAGACAGAGTCGACTACACCTTC CASSSQDRVDYTF
many TRBJ1-2 TRBD1 TRBV4-1 TGCGCCAGCAGCTCCGCAGGGGGCACCTATGGCTACACCTTC CASSSAGGTYGYTF
NA TRBJ2-1 TRBD2 TRBV20-1 TGCAGTGCGAACGGCGGGGGGGAGAAAAGCTCCTACAATGAGCAGTTCTTC CSANGGGEKSSYNEQFF
few TRBJ2-1 TRBD1 TRBV5-1 TGCGCCAGCAGCTTGGGGACCGGGACAGGGGGCAGAGAGCAGTTCTTC CASSLGTGTGGREQFF
many TRBJ1-1 NA TRBV4-1 TGCGCCAGCAGCCAAGAGGGGACGTTCGGGATGAACACTGAAGCTTTCTTT CASSQEGTFGMNTEAFF
few TRBJ2-5 NA TRBV3-1 TGTGCCAGCAGCCAAGATCAGGAGGCGAGGCAGGAGACCCAGTACTTC CASSQDQEARQETQYF
many TRBJ1-1 NA TRBV25-1 TGTGCCAGCAGTGAATATAGAATCTCGGGCCTTAACACTGAAGCTTTCTTT CASSEYRISGLNTEAFF
NA TRBJ2-1 TRBD2 TRBV28 TGTGCCAGCAGTCATCTAGCGGGGGAGACCTACAATGAGCAGTTCTTC CASSHLAGETYNEQFF
NA TRBJ1-6 NA TRBV7-2 TGTGCCAGCAGCTCCCCAGGGTATGAACCCCTCCACTTT CASSSPGYEPLHF
many TRBJ1-1 NA TRBV5-1 TGCGCCAGCAGCTTGGACATCAGGGTCGTGGGTCCGAACACTGAAGCTTTCTTT CASSLDIRVVGPNTEAFF
NA TRBJ1-5 NA TRBV3-1 TGTGCCAGCAGCCCCCTCCCACTAACAGTTTATGGTCAGCCCCAGCATTTT CASSPLPLTVYGQPQHF